This T cell receptor (beta chain) was recovered during a study of T cell responses to AZD1222 COVID-19 vaccine. Germline V gene lookup returns CDR1 KGHSH and CDR2 LQKENI. Trimming removed 1 base from V and 6 bases from J; junction bases left unmatched: 5. The CDR3 covers 16 residues. Using immunoSEQ multiplex PCR, the repertoire was profiled, and TCRdb retains in-frame clones only, with some absent. The sample has about 150,000 clones; more than 90% are singletons. This TCR was sampled from an adult who received the AZD1222 COVID-19 vaccine. The chain has TRBV18 and TRBJ2-2; 10 bases align to TRBD2. This specimen consisted of peripheral blood, obtained 28 days after the second AZD1222 dose. CDR3 sequence reads: CASSPHASGSAGELFF. For the CDR3, the DNA is TGTGCCAGCTCACCACATGCTAGCGGGAGTGCCGGGGAGCTGTTTTTT.